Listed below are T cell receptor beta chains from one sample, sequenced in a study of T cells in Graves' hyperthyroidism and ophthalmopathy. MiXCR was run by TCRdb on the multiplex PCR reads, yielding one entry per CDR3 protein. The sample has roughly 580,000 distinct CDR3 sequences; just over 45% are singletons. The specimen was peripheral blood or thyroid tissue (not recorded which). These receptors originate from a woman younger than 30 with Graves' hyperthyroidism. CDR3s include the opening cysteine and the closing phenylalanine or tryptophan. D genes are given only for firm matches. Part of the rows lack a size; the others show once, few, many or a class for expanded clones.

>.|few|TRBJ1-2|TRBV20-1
TGCAGTGCTAGAGGGGTTATAGCTAACTATGGCTACACCTTC
CSARGVIANYGYTF
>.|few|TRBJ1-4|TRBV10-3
TGTGCCTCCAACGAGGACAACACTAATGAAAAACTGTTTTTT
CASNEDNTNEKLFF
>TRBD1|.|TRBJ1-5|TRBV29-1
TGCAGCGGACAAGACAGGGGGCGAAATCAGCCCCAGCATTTT
CSGQDRGRNQPQHF
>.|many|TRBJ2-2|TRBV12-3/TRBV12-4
TGTGCCAGCAGTCCACAGGGGGAGCTGTTTTTT
CASSPQGELFF
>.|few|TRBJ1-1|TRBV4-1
TGCGCCAGCAGCCTACTCCTCGGTGAAGCTTTCTTT
CASSLLLGEAFF
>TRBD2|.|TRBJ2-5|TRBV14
TGTGCCAGCAGCCCTCGGACTAGCGGGGCGACACTCCAAGAGACCCAGTACTTC
CASSPRTSGATLQETQYF
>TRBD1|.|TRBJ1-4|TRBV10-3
TGTGCCATCAGTGAACAGGGGACTAATGAAAAACTGTTTTTT
CAISEQGTNEKLFF
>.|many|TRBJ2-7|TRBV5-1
TGCGCCAGCACCCGGGCCTACGAGCAGTACTTC
CASTRAYEQYF
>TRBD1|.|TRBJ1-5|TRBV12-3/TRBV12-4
TGTGCCAGCCTCAGACAGGGACAGCCCCAGCATTTT
CASLRQGQPQHF
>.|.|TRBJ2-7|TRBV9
TGTGCCAGCAGCGTAGGTAGGGCAAACGAGCAGTACTTC
CASSVGRANEQYF
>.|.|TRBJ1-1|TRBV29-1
TGCAGCCAAGTGGGCGTGAACACTGAAGCTTTCTTT
CSQVGVNTEAFF
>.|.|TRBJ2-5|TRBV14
TGTGCCAGCAGCCAAGCATTATATGGAGGCCAAGAGACCCAGTACTTC
CASSQALYGGQETQYF
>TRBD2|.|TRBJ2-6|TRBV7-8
TGTGCCAGCAGCCCGGGGGGAGGGCTAGCGGGAGTTGGGGCCAACGTCCTGACTTTC
CASSPGGGLAGVGANVLTF
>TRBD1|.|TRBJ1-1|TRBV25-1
TGTGCCTGGCACAGGGGCCTGAACACTGAAGCTTTCTTT
CAWHRGLNTEAFF